This is a list of T cell receptor beta chains from one sample in a study of T cells in Graves' hyperthyroidism and ophthalmopathy. Each CDR3 protein gets one entry after TCRdb re-called the multiplex PCR reads with MiXCR. The sample consists of 450,000 to 600,000 distinct CDR3 sequences, about 14% of them appearing once. Sample: blood. These receptors were obtained from a woman between 35 and 50 years old with Graves' hyperthyroidism. Both conserved end residues are part of each CDR3. The D gene is left open where the match is weak. Size is stated for part of the rows, as once, few or many counts, or as a class when the clone is expanded.

j_call	v_call	d_call	clone_size	cdr3_nt	cdr3_aa
TRBJ2-3	TRBV12-3/TRBV12-4	-	few	TGTGCCAGCAGTTCAGGGGGCGGGAGAGATACGCAGTATTTT	CASSSGGGRDTQYF
TRBJ2-1	TRBV15	TRBD2	-	TGTGCCACCAGCAGGGGAACCAGCGGGAGCTACAATGAGCAGTTCTTC	CATSRGTSGSYNEQFF
TRBJ2-5	TRBV3-1	-	many	TGTGCCAGCAGCCAGGGTACAGAGCTGTACCAAGAGACCCAGTACTTC	CASSQGTELYQETQYF
TRBJ2-3	TRBV7-7	TRBD2	-	TGTGCTAGCAGCTCCGATGGACTAGCGGGAGTGTATTTT	CASSSDGLAGVYF
TRBJ2-5	TRBV5-6	TRBD1	many	TGTGCCAGCAGCTTGGGACAGGGGGTCGGGGAGACCCAGTACTTC	CASSLGQGVGETQYF
TRBJ1-2	TRBV18	TRBD1	many	TGTGCCAGCTCACCCGGGACAGGAACCTATGGCTACACCTTC	CASSPGTGTYGYTF
TRBJ2-5	TRBV6-2/TRBV6-3	-	-	TGTGCCAGCAGTTCCGGGACCCCCACCCAGTACTTC	CASSSGTPTQYF
TRBJ2-3	TRBV5-1	-	many	TGCGCCAGCAGGCGAGCGGAAAGCACAGATACGCAGTATTTT	CASRRAESTDTQYF
TRBJ2-7	TRBV28	-	many	TGTGCCAGCACCCCATCCGGCCTATACGAGCAGTACTTC	CASTPSGLYEQYF
TRBJ2-1	TRBV28	TRBD1	many	TGTGCCAGCAGACAGGGGCCAGTCTCGAGCTCCTACAATGAGCAGTTCTTC	CASRQGPVSSSYNEQFF
TRBJ2-1	TRBV5-1	TRBD2	many	TGCGCCAGCAGCTCGCCGGGACTAGCGGGGAATGAGCAGTTCTTC	CASSSPGLAGNEQFF
TRBJ1-5	TRBV10-2	TRBD1	few	TGCGCCAGCAGTGAGGATTACGGGACAGGGAATCAGCCCCAGCATTTT	CASSEDYGTGNQPQHF
TRBJ2-3	TRBV19	TRBD1	-	TGTGCCAGTAACCCAGGGGGCGTTACAGATACGCAGTATTTT	CASNPGGVTDTQYF
TRBJ2-1	TRBV14	TRBD2	-	TGTGCCAGCAGCCAAGCCCTTCAGGATGTCGGGACTAGCGGGAGTCTATCCTACGAGCAGTTCTTC	CASSQALQDVGTSGSLSYEQFF
TRBJ2-1	TRBV28	TRBD2	many	TGTGCCAGCAGTTCTTCCGGGACTAGGGCGTACAATGAGCAGTTCTTC	CASSSSGTRAYNEQFF
TRBJ1-5	TRBV10-2	TRBD1	many	TGCGCCAGCAGAAGCACAGGGGGCAGCAATCAGCCCCAGCATTTT	CASRSTGGSNQPQHF
TRBJ2-7	TRBV5-4	-	few	TGTGCCAGCAGTGCGGTGGGACTCAGCTCCTACGAGCAGTACTTC	CASSAVGLSSYEQYF
TRBJ2-3	TRBV28	-	many	TGTGCCAGCAGTTTGTTGGGAGTCTCAGATACGCAGTATTTT	CASSLLGVSDTQYF
TRBJ2-6	TRBV6-1	TRBD2	few	TGTGCCAGCAGCTATCAGCGGGAGGTCTCTGGGGCCAACGTCCTGACTTTC	CASSYQREVSGANVLTF
TRBJ2-3	TRBV28	-	many	TGTGCCAGCAGTTCCCTGACAAGGTTTTCCACAGATACGCAGTATTTT	CASSSLTRFSTDTQYF
TRBJ2-7	TRBV28	TRBD2	many	TGTGCCAGCAGTCCCCCTGGACTAGCGGGTTCCTACGAGCAGTACTTC	CASSPPGLAGSYEQYF
TRBJ2-7	TRBV11-2	TRBD2	many	TGTGCCAGCAGCTTCCAGGGGTTTAGCGGGAGGGCCTACGAGCAGTACTTC	CASSFQGFSGRAYEQYF
TRBJ2-1	TRBV29-1	TRBD2	few	TGCAGCGTTGCTTCTAGCGGCCGTGAGCAGTTCTTC	CSVASSGREQFF
TRBJ2-7	TRBV5-1	-	many	TGCGCCAGCAGCCCGGGGACCGCGGGGACTCACGAGCAGTACTTC	CASSPGTAGTHEQYF
TRBJ2-7	TRBV28	-	-	TGTGCCAGCAGTTTTTCTACGGGACCCGTTTACGAGCAGTACTTC	CASSFSTGPVYEQYF
TRBJ1-1	TRBV5-1	-	few	TGCGCCAGCAGCTTGGCCGATGGACAGGAAGCTTTCTTT	CASSLADGQEAFF
TRBJ1-2	TRBV18	-	-	TGTGCCAGCTCACCAAGCTGGGACTATGGCTACACCTTC	CASSPSWDYGYTF
TRBJ1-5	TRBV7-2	-	many	TGTGCCAGCAGCTTAGCAGGGGTAAGCAATCAGCCCCAGCATTTT	CASSLAGVSNQPQHF
TRBJ2-1	TRBV11-3	-	many	TGTGCCAGCAGCCACACAGGGTACAATGAGCAGTTCTTC	CASSHTGYNEQFF
TRBJ1-5	TRBV6-1	-	once	TGTGCCAGCAGTCCAAGACCGACAGAGCATAGCAATCAGCCCCAGCATTTT	CASSPRPTEHSNQPQHF
TRBJ2-5	TRBV24-1	TRBD2	many	TGTGCCACCAGTGAAGCGGGGGAGACCCAGTACTTC	CATSEAGETQYF
TRBJ2-1	TRBV20-1	TRBD2	-	TGCAGTGCTCGATATCCGGGACTAGCGGGAGTAGATGAGCAGTTCTTC	CSARYPGLAGVDEQFF
TRBJ2-6	TRBV7-9	-	few	TGTGCCAGCAGCGTCCGGTCCGTGTTGGGTCTTTCTGGGGCCAACGTCCTGACTTTC	CASSVRSVLGLSGANVLTF
TRBJ1-5	TRBV24-1	TRBD1	many	TGTGCCACCAGTGAGGGGACAGGGATCGGCAATCAGCCCCAGCATTTT	CATSEGTGIGNQPQHF
TRBJ2-1	TRBV5-1	-	many	TGCGCCAGCAGCTTGACGCCAGACTCCTACAATGAGCAGTTCTTC	CASSLTPDSYNEQFF
TRBJ2-7	TRBV27	TRBD2	few	TGTGCCAGCCGGAGGACTAGCTCCTACGAGCAGTACTTC	CASRRTSSYEQYF
TRBJ2-3	TRBV18	-	many	TGTGCCAGCTCACCACCTCACACCCCAGATACGCAGTATTTT	CASSPPHTPDTQYF
TRBJ2-3	TRBV10-3	TRBD2	few	TGTGCCATCGGGGCGCGGGAGGGCCGAGATACGCAGTATTTT	CAIGAREGRDTQYF
TRBJ1-1	TRBV19	-	-	TGTGCCAGTACCAGACAGAGCATCACTGAAGCTTTCTTT	CASTRQSITEAFF
TRBJ2-5	TRBV9	TRBD2	once	TGTGCCAGCAGCGTAGGTATTTCCGGGACTAGTGTCGAGACCCAGTACTTC	CASSVGISGTSVETQYF
TRBJ1-1	TRBV30	-	-	TGTGCCTGGATATCATTACTCCGGGGGGATGAAGCTTTCTTT	CAWISLLRGDEAFF
TRBJ1-4	TRBV29-1	-	-	TGCAGCGTTAGCATTGGGGAAAAACTGTTTTTT	CSVSIGEKLFF
TRBJ2-7	TRBV20-1	-	few	TGCAGTGCTAGGCTACAGGGTAACTACGAGCAGTACTTC	CSARLQGNYEQYF
TRBJ1-3	TRBV28	-	-	TGTGCCAGCAGTTCCACAGGGTTTTCTGGAAACACCATATATTTT	CASSSTGFSGNTIYF
TRBJ1-5	TRBV3-1	-	-	TGTGCCAGCAGCCAAGAGAGTCAGGGAGGTCAGCCCCAGCATTTT	CASSQESQGGQPQHF
TRBJ2-1	TRBV28	-	many	TGTGCCAGCAGTTTAGGCGGCAGCACGGATGAGCAGTTCTTC	CASSLGGSTDEQFF
TRBJ1-2	TRBV2	-	many	TGTGCCAGCAGGGCGGACGGACAATCATATGGCTACACCTTC	CASRADGQSYGYTF
TRBJ1-5	TRBV27	-	few	TGTGCCAGCAGTGGCCAGAGAGATAGCAATCAGCCCCAGCATTTT	CASSGQRDSNQPQHF